The table lists the clone carrying this T cell receptor beta chain with many counts. The source of the sample is a study of T-cell memory formation after mild COVID-19. Germline loops: CDR1 SGHRS, CDR2 YFSETQ. The CDR3 consists of 15 residues. The V gene lost 0 bases and the J gene lost 1 base, with 10 bases spanning the gap. TCRdb reprocessed the 5' RACE reads with MiXCR, giving one entry per CDR3 protein. This table has around 60,000 distinct CDR3 sequences, over 7.5% appearing once. Sequenced material: PBMCs or a T cell subset sorted from them (not recorded which). The chain employs TRBV5-1 and TRBJ2-5; TRBD1 or TRBD2 may be the D gene (5 bases each). This TCR came from a man between 18 and 35 years old who had mild COVID-19 (a few samples of this study predate the infection). Cell type and time point are not known. The CDR3 loop is CASSLAGTSQETQYF. As DNA, the CDR3 is TGCGCCAGCAGCTTGGCGGGGACGTCCCAAGAGACCCAGTACTTC. Filled out from reference TRBV5-1 and TRBJ2-5, the complete variable domain reads KAGVTQTPRYLIKTRGQQVTLSCSPISGHRSVSWYQQTPGQGLQFLFEYFSETQRNKGNFPGRFSGRQFSNSRSEMNVSTLELGDSALYLCASSLAGTSQETQYFGPGTRLLVL.